A single T cell receptor beta chain is shown here with its context. The sample comes from a study of T-cell reconstitution after alpha-beta-depleted transplantation in children. TCRbeta library construction was performed incorporating unique molecular identifiers. TCRdb itself ran the PCR reads through MiXCR, one entry per CDR3 protein. Counted here are 640,000 or so distinct CDR3 sequences, around a sixth occurring once; the ten biggest clones make up approximately 1%. This CDR3 comprises 16 residues. J lost 1 base, V lost 4 bases, and 5 bases had no gene match. Germline V gives CDR1 SEHNR, CDR2 FQNEAQ (reference sequence).

Sample: PBMCs from the stem cell graft donor, taken from the stem cell graft. The chain joins TRBV7-9 to TRBJ2-5; 11 bases line up with TRBD2. This TCR derives from a human donor who donated a stem cell graft to a child with acute myeloid leukemia. CDR3 coding DNA: TGTGCCAGCAGCTCGCTAGCGGGGGGTTTCCAAGAGACCCAGTACTTC. The encoded protein is CASSSLAGGFQETQYF.